These 29 T cell receptor beta chains were sequenced from one sample in a study of T cell repertoires in cytomegalovirus infection (dated by TCRdb to about 2019). Sequenced using an Illumina HiSeq 1500. Through fastp at Q25 and MiXCR, TCRdb rebuilt clones from the public reads, retaining in-frame beta chains. Rows are combined by CDR3 protein, so each entry shows the most common genes and DNA. The sample table lists 200,000 to 250,000 distinct CDR3 sequences, approximately 7% of them with a count of one. The top ten clonotypes cover about 6.5% of the sample. The sequencing input was PBMCs. The receptors were gathered from a human donor in good health (CMV status not recorded). Some clones in this sample may be carry-over from other donors' samples.

There are many counts of this clonotype. The rearrangement joins TRBV20-1 to TRBJ1-1, with TRBD1 matching 10 bases. The V gene end was trimmed by 5 bases and the J gene end by 10 bases; junction bases not matched to a gene: 10. Germline CDR1 is DFQATT and CDR2 is SNEGSKA (reference sequence). The CDR3 extends over 13 amino acids. The CDR3 loop reads CSAPGQGFAGAFF. The DNA for the CDR3 is TGCAGTGCTCCGGGACAGGGGTTCGCGGGAGCTTTCTTT.

The sample holds many counts of this clonotype. J is TRBJ1-1 and V is TRBV6-4; 8 bases are a match to TRBD1. The germline V gene has CDR1 MRHNA and CDR2 SNTAGT. The junction had 4 bases not matched to a gene; V was cut back by 6 bases and J by 4 bases. The CDR3 contains 13 residues. CDR3 bases: TGTGCCAGCAGGGCTACAGGGGGCACTGAAGCTTTCTTT. Translated: CASRATGGTEAFF.

There are a few counts of this clonotype. This chain links TRBV20-1 with TRBJ2-2; D unresolved. Germline loops: CDR1 DFQATT, CDR2 SNEGSKA (reference sequence). V gave up 8 bases and J gave up 6 bases, with 19 bases separating them. This CDR3 spans 14 amino acids. The DNA of the CDR3 is TGCAGTACGTTCCCCGGTAGTGAGTCCGGGGAGCTGTTTTTT. Its translation: CSTFPGSESGELFF.

This sequence joins TRBV6-2 or TRBV6-3 and TRBJ1-2; possibly TRBD1 for D (5 bases). The CDR3 spans 14 residues. Trimming pared 6 bases from V and 7 bases from J, leaving 18 bases between. Germline V CDR1 and CDR2: MNHEY, SVGEGT. The CDR3 region has the DNA TGTGCCAGCAGAAACGGGGCGTTAGGCTTTGGCTACACCTTC. Amino acid sequence: CASRNGALGFGYTF.

The table lists this clonotype with many counts. The chain combines TRBV20-1 with TRBJ1-4, with 10 bases fitting TRBD1. Germline loops: CDR1 DFQATT, CDR2 SNEGSKA (reference sequence). The V segment lost 6 bases and the J segment 0 bases; nucleotides outside the gene matches: 7. This CDR3 contains 16 residues. The CDR3 region is CSAPGTGATTNEKLFF. The CDR3 DNA reads as TGCAGTGCGCCCGGGACAGGGGCAACAACTAATGAAAAACTGTTTTTT.

This clonotype was found many times. V gene TRBV28 combines with J gene TRBJ2-6; D unclear. CDR3 length: 16 residues. Germline V gene data show CDR1 as MDHEN and CDR2 as SYDVKM. The V end was cut by 3 bases, the J end by 4 bases, with 13 bases between. The CDR3 region has the DNA TGTGCCAGCAGTTTCTCAGATACTTTAGGGGCCAACGTCCTGACTTTC. Encoded protein: CASSFSDTLGANVLTF. The whole variable domain, remainder taken from reference TRBV28 and TRBJ2-6, is DVKVTQSSRYLVKRTGEKVFLECVQDMDHENMFWYRQDPGLGLRLIYFSYDVKMKEKGDIPEGYSVSREKKERFSLILESASTNQTSMYLCASSFSDTLGANVLTFGAGSRLTVL.

The chain combines TRBV7-2 with TRBJ2-7; 8 bases fit TRBD1. CDR1 and CDR2 from the germline V gene are SGHTA and FQGNSA. The J segment lost 3 bases and the V segment lost 6 bases, leaving 10 bases of the junction unmatched. The CDR3 sequence is 15 residues long. The CDR3 spells CASRGRLDRGYEQYF. The DNA for the CDR3 is TGTGCCAGCAGGGGGAGACTCGACAGGGGCTACGAGCAGTACTTC.

This clonotype appeared many times. This sequence joins TRBV7-2 and TRBJ2-5; D ambiguous. CDR1 and CDR2 (germline): SGHTA, FQGNSA. V dropped 0 bases and J dropped 6 bases, with 5 bases sitting between them. The CDR3 has 12 residues. The CDR3 protein is CASSLADQTQYF. The CDR3, as DNA: TGTGCCAGCAGCTTAGCCGACCAGACCCAGTACTTC.

The table lists this clonotype with many counts. J is TRBJ2-6 and V is TRBV7-2, with TRBD1 matching over 10 bases. Unmatched junction bases numbered 6, after V lost 2 bases and J lost 2 bases. The CDR3 sequence is 18 residues long. CDR1 SGHTA and CDR2 FQGNSA come from the germline V gene. For the CDR3, the DNA is TGTGCCAGCAGCTTACCGACAGGGGGCATAGCTGGGGCCAACGTCCTGACTTTC. Encoded protein: CASSLPTGGIAGANVLTF.

This clonotype has ten or more counts. The chain uses TRBV29-1 and TRBJ1-5, with D possibly TRBD1 on 5 matching bases. Trimming cost V 5 bases and J 0 bases, with 8 bases left between them. Germline assignment: CDR1 SQVTM and CDR2 ANQGSEA. This CDR3 contains 13 residues. The CDR3 sequence: CSVRGNSNQPQHF. The CDR3 bases are TGCAGCGTTCGGGGGAATAGCAATCAGCCCCAGCATTTT.

The table lists this clonotype with many counts. The chain is built from TRBV28 and TRBJ2-5; maybe TRBD1 (6 bases). The germline gives CDR1 MDHEN, CDR2 SYDVKM. The CDR3 totals 16 residues. The ends were cut back, 2 bases at V and 2 bases at J, with 15 bases in the middle. The CDR3 region has the DNA TGTGCCAGCAGTTTAACGTCCCAGGGGCGGCAAGAGACCCAGTACTTC. Its translation is CASSLTSQGRQETQYF.

This clonotype was seen repeatedly, ten times or more. The V and J genes are TRBV29-1 and TRBJ1-2; no clear D gene. Trimming cost V 6 bases and J 2 bases, with 13 bases left between them. Germline loops: CDR1 SQVTM, CDR2 ANQGSEA. This CDR3 has 13 residues. DNA of the CDR3: TGCAGCGTGGGAGAGACGGTGAACTATGGCTACACCTTC. It is translated as CSVGETVNYGYTF.

This clonotype was counted at least ten times. The DNA of the CDR3 is TGCGCCAGCAGTCATCGGGGGGCACAGAACACCGGGGAGCTGTTTTTT. This translates into CASSHRGAQNTGELFF. This chain uses TRBV23-1 with TRBJ2-2, with D perhaps TRBD2 (7 bases). TRBV23-1 is an open reading frame whose function is uncertain. V lost 3 bases, J lost 1 base, and 12 bases lay in between. The CDR3 is 16 amino acids.

Many counts were recorded for this clonotype. The rearrangement joins TRBV12-3 or TRBV12-4 to TRBJ2-5, with 10 bases matching TRBD2. With 5 bases clipped from V and 2 bases from J, the junction kept 11 bases outside the gene matches. The CDR3 extends over 17 amino acids. The CDR3 nucleotides are TGTGCCAGCAGTCTCCCTCGACGACTAGCGGGTCAAGAGACCCAGTACTTC. Translated, it gives CASSLPRRLAGQETQYF.

The CDR3, as DNA: TGTGCCAGCAGTGACGGACTAGCGCGATACCGGAACACCGGGGAGCTGTTTTTT. This sequence encodes CASSDGLARYRNTGELFF. The chain employs TRBV28 and TRBJ2-2; TRBD2 matches 9 bases. Germline trimming cut 5 bases from V and 1 base from J; bases unmatched to any gene: 11. Per germline, CDR1 MDHEN and CDR2 SYDVKM. CDR3 size: 18 residues.

The gene calls are TRBV27 and TRBJ2-1; D perhaps matches TRBD1 (6 bases). This CDR3 is 16 amino acids long. V gave up 2 bases and J gave up 6 bases, with 17 bases separating them. The germline gives CDR1 MNHEY, CDR2 SMNVEV (reference sequence). For the CDR3, the DNA is TGTGCCAGCAGTTTACTCCCCGGGGCCAGGGGCAATGAGCAGTTCTTC. Protein product: CASSLLPGARGNEQFF.

This clonotype occurred many times. The chain carries TRBV12-3 or TRBV12-4 and TRBJ2-6; D not certain. Trimming stripped 8 bases from V and 12 bases from J, with 11 bases between. The CDR3 length is 11 residues. The CDR3 here is CASALNSVLTF. DNA of the CDR3: TGTGCCAGCGCCTTAAACAGCGTCCTGACTTTC.

There are many counts of this clonotype. V and J are TRBV6-2 or TRBV6-3 and TRBJ2-7; D may match TRBD1 or TRBD2 (5 bases each). The CDR3 covers 15 residues. CDR1 MNHEY and CDR2 SVGEGT come from the germline V gene. V lost 5 bases and J 1 base, leaving 15 bases between the germline ends. Here the CDR3 reads CASSQTWDGSYEQYF. The CDR3 DNA sequence: TGTGCCAGCAGTCAAACCTGGGACGGTTCCTACGAGCAGTACTTC.

The V call is TRBV5-1, the J call TRBJ2-7; 7 positions agree with TRBD1. With 2 bases clipped from V and 1 base from J, the junction kept 9 bases outside the gene matches. The CDR3 is 16 residues long. Germline CDR1 reads SGHRS; CDR2 reads YFSETQ. CDR3 amino acids: CASSFGGGDSSYEQYF. The CDR3 DNA sequence: TGCGCCAGCAGCTTTGGTGGTGGGGACAGTTCCTACGAGCAGTACTTC.

In its sample, this clonotype was seen many times. CDR3 coding DNA: TGTGCCAGCAGCTTAGCGCCCAGCGGGCAAGAGACCCAGTACTTC. Translated, it gives CASSLAPSGQETQYF. The rearrangement links TRBV7-2 to TRBJ2-5, with D maybe TRBD2 (6 bases). The CDR3 contains 15 residues. The V gene lost 0 bases and the J gene lost 2 bases, with 10 bases spanning the gap. Germline V CDR1 and CDR2: SGHTA, FQGNSA.

This clonotype was detected ten times or more. The rearrangement links TRBV4-3 to TRBJ2-7, with D possibly TRBD1 on 6 matching bases. CDR3 length: 14 amino acids. CDR1 and CDR2 (germline): LGHNA, YSLEER. V lost 0 bases, J lost 7 bases, and 13 bases lay in between. CDR3 in amino acids: CASSQDPQGLEQYF. CDR3 coding DNA: TGCGCCAGCAGCCAAGATCCCCAGGGGTTGGAGCAGTACTTC.

This clonotype has ten or more counts. This rearrangement joins TRBV20-1 to TRBJ1-2; D is ambiguous. The CDR3 covers 11 residues. The germline V and J ends were trimmed by 3 bases and 7 bases, with 9 bases remaining between them. CDR1 and CDR2 from the germline V gene are DFQATT and SNEGSKA (reference sequence). CDR3 residues: CSASTTSGYTF. The CDR3 region has the DNA TGCAGTGCTAGTACTACTTCTGGCTACACCTTC.

The sample holds many counts of this clonotype. This sequence joins TRBV7-2 and TRBJ2-1; D not resolved. This CDR3 is built from 12 residues. The germline gives CDR1 SGHTA, CDR2 FQGNSA. V lost 8 bases to trimming and J lost 4 bases, with 9 bases between them. DNA for the CDR3: TGTGCCAGCCTTATAGGGTACAATGAGCAGTTCTTC. Translation: CASLIGYNEQFF. Full variable domain (outside the CDR3, taken from reference TRBV7-2 and TRBJ2-1): GAGVSQSPSNKVTEKGKDVELRCDPISGHTALYWYRQSLGQGLEFLIYFQGNSAPDKSGLPSDRFSAERTGGSVSTLTIQRTQQEDSAVYLCASLIGYNEQFFGPGTRLTVL.

In this sample, this clonotype turned up many times. V is TRBV4-3 and J is TRBJ2-3; D uncertain. CDR3 length: 16 amino acids. Trimming took 0 bases from V and 0 from J, leaving 10 bases between them. Germline V gene sequence: CDR1 LGHNA, CDR2 YSLEER. CDR3 sequence reads: CASSQEIRMSTDTQYF. CDR3 nucleotide sequence: TGCGCCAGCAGCCAAGAGATTCGGATGAGCACAGATACGCAGTATTTT.

This clonotype has a count of ten or more. The chain has TRBV4-1 and TRBJ2-3; D uncertain. There are 14 residues in the CDR3. CDR1 and CDR2 from the germline V gene are MGHRA and YSYEKL. The germline V and J ends were trimmed by 6 bases and 6 bases, with 16 bases remaining between them. CDR3 nucleotide sequence: TGCGCCAGCAGACAAACCCTAGGAATGGATACGCAGTATTTT. Encoded protein: CASRQTLGMDTQYF.

This clonotype was seen ten or more times. The J gene is TRBJ1-1, the V gene TRBV5-4; tentative D call: TRBD1 (6 bases). This CDR3 comprises 16 residues. With 0 bases removed from V and 0 bases from J, the gap between germline ends came to 12 bases. Looked up from germline, CDR1 is SGHNT and CDR2 is YYREEE (reference sequence). The CDR3 DNA is TGTGCCAGCAGCTTGGAAGTCGGACAGTTGAACACTGAAGCTTTCTTT. Translating it yields CASSLEVGQLNTEAFF.

V usage is TRBV2 and J usage is TRBJ2-1, with 9 positions matching TRBD1. Per germline, CDR1 SNHLY and CDR2 FYNNEI. This CDR3 spans 11 amino acids. The J segment lost 9 bases and the V segment lost 8 bases, leaving 2 bases of the junction unmatched. Here the CDR3 reads CASLTGGEQFF. The CDR3 nucleotides read TGTGCCAGCCTGACAGGGGGTGAGCAGTTCTTC.

The sample holds many counts of this clonotype. The chain uses TRBV15 and TRBJ1-5; weak D call: TRBD1 (6 bases). CDR1 and CDR2 from the germline V gene are LNHNV and YYDKDF (reference sequence). V lost 1 base, J lost 1 base, and 14 bases lay in between. The CDR3 has 17 residues. The CDR3 nucleotides are TGTGCCACCAGCAGAGTACGGGGGGCAAGAAGCAATCAGCCCCAGCATTTT. The encoded protein is CATSRVRGARSNQPQHF.

This clonotype was observed at least ten times. This chain links TRBV28 with TRBJ2-3; D uncertain. Germline V gives CDR1 MDHEN, CDR2 SYDVKM. The length of the CDR3 is 15 residues. V lost 6 bases, J lost 6 bases, and 19 bases lay in between. The DNA of the CDR3 is TGTGCCAGCAGCTCTCTGTCAATTGTGGACGATACGCAGTATTTT. Its translation is CASSSLSIVDDTQYF.